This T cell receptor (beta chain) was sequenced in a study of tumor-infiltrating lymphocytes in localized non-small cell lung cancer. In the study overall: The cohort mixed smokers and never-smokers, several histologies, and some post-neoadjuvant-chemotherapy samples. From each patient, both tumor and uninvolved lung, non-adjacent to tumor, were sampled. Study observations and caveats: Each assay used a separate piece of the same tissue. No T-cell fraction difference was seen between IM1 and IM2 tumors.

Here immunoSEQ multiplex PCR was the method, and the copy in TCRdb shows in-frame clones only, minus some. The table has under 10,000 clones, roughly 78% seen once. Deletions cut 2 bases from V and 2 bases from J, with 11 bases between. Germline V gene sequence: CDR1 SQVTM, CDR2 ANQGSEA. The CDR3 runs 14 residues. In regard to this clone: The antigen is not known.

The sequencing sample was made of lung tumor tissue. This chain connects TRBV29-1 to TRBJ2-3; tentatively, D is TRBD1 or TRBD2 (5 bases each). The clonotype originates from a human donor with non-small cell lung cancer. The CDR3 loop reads CSVERDVLTDTQYF. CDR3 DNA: TGCAGCGTTGAAAGGGACGTCCTCACAGATACGCAGTATTTT.